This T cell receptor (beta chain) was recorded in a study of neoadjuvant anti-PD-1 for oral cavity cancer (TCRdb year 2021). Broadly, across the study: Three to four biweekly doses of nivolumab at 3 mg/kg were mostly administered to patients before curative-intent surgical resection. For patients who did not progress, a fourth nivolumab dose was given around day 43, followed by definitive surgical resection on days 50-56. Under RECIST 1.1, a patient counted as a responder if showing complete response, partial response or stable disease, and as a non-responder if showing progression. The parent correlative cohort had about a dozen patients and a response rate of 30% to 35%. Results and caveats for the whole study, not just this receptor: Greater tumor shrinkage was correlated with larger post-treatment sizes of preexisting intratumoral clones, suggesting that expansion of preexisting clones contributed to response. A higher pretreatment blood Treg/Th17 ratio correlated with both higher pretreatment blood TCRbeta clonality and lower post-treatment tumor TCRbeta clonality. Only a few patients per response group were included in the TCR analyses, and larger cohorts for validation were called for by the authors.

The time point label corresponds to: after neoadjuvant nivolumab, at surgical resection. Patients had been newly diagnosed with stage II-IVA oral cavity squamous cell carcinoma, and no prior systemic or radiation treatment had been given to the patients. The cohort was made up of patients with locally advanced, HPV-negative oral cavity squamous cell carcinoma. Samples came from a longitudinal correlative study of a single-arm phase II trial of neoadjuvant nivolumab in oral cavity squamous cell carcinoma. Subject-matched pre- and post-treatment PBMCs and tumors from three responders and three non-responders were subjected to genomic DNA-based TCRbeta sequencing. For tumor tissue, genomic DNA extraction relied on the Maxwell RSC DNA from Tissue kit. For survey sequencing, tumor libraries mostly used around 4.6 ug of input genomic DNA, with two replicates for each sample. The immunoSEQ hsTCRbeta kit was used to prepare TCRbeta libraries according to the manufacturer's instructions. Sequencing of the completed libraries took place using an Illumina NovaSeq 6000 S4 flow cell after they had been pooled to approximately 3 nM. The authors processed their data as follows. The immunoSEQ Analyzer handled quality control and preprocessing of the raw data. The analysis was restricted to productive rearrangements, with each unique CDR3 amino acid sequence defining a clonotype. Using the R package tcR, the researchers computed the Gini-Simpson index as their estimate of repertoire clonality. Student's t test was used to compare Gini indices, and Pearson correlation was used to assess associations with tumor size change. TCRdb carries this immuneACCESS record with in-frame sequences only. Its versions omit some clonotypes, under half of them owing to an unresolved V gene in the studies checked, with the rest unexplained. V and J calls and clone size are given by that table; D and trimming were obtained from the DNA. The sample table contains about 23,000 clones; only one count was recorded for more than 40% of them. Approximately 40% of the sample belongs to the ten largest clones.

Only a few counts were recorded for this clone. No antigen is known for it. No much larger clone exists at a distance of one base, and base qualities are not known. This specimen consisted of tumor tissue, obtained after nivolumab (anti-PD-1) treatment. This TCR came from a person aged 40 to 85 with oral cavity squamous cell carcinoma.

The nucleotide sequence is given as TGCGCCAGCAGAAAACCGGGACAATGGCCTATCTACTACAATCAGCCCCAGCATTTT. This sequence encodes CASRKPGQWPIYYNQPQHF. The rearrangement combines TRBV10-1 with TRBJ1-5; the D segment could be TRBD1, given 6 matching bases. The germline V gene (reference sequence) specifies WNHNN as CDR1 and SYGVQD as CDR2. The CDR3 goes from the cysteine to the phenylalanine over 19 residues. The retained sequence is limited to the CDR3, 57 bases, with the frame set at the first base. The germline ends are 27 bases apart after V is trimmed by 6 bases and J by 3 bases.